This T cell receptor (beta chain) originates from a study of T-cell memory formation after mild COVID-19. Study-wide context: Each donor largely had its own TCR clusters.

Study-level results: Clones which contracted sat mainly in CM and EM if CD4+, and in EMRA if CD8+. Day 15 to 85 contractors were CD4/CD8 balanced; later expanders leaned CD4+.

Sample barcodes and UMIs were carried by the TCR alpha and TCR beta cDNA libraries that 5'RACE generated with constant-segment primers. TCRdb reprocessed the 5' RACE reads via MiXCR and lists one record per CDR3 protein. The table shows hundreds of thousands of distinct CDR3 sequences, with approximately 29% occurring only once. CDR1 LGHDT and CDR2 YNNKEL come from the germline V gene (reference sequence). Trimming shortened V by 0 bases and J by 2 bases, and 16 bases separated the two germline ends. This CDR3 has 17 amino acids. As concerns this clonotype: Its antigen is as yet unknown.

The specimen was PBMCs or a T cell subset sorted from them (not recorded which). V usage is TRBV3-1 and J usage is TRBJ2-5, with D hard to call. This TCR was recovered from an adult woman who had mild COVID-19 (a few samples of this study predate the infection). Cell type and time point are not known. The CDR3 sequence: CASSQERVIRIQETQYF. The CDR3 DNA follows: TGTGCCAGCAGCCAAGAACGGGTCATCAGGATACAAGAGACCCAGTACTTC.